These 16 T cell receptor beta chains were all obtained from the same sample, sequenced in a study of blood T cells in healthy people across ages. The use of a sample-barcoded 5' primer and a J-beta primer mix characterized a second PCR of roughly 7 to 12 cycles. TCRdb reanalysed the 5' RACE reads using MiXCR and keeps one entry per CDR3 protein. The sample contains 850,000 to 1,100,000 distinct CDR3 sequences, around two fifths of which appear only once. Sequenced sample: blood. These receptors all stem from a man younger than 35 in good health.

Turning to this clonotype: A much larger clonotype is one base distant, so this may be a read error. The J gene is TRBJ1-2, the V gene TRBV28; D is uncertain. CDR3 length equals 16 residues. Germline V gene data show CDR1 as MDHEN and CDR2 as SYDVKM. The DNA of the CDR3 is TGTGCCAGCAGTTTAACCTCTCAGGAGAAAATCTATGACTACACCTTC. Protein sequence: CASSLTSQEKIYDYTF.

This clonotype was seen a single time. The chain carries TRBV12-3 or TRBV12-4 and TRBJ1-2; D perhaps matches TRBD1 (6 bases). The ends were cut back, 5 bases at V and 4 bases at J, with 11 bases in the middle. This CDR3 comprises 13 residues. CDR3 amino acids: CASSTGTIYGYTF. The CDR3 DNA follows: TGTGCCAGCAGTACAGGGACAATCTATGGCTACACCTTC.

This clonotype was seen a handful of times. The rearrangement links TRBV12-3 or TRBV12-4 to TRBJ2-7; possibly TRBD2 for D (5 bases). The CDR3 is made up of 15 amino acids. With 5 bases removed from V and 7 bases from J, the gap between germline ends came to 21 bases. The CDR3 sequence is CASSPSDFSYNEQYF. The DNA of the CDR3 is TGTGCCAGCAGTCCGTCGGACTTCTCCTACAATGAGCAGTACTTC.

As for this clonotype: The junction departs from the called germline gene at one end, perhaps through a read error. This rearrangement joins TRBV6-1 to TRBJ1-1, with D possibly matching TRBD1 (5 bases). Germline CDR1 MNHNS, CDR2 SASEGT. The CDR3 sequence is 14 residues long. The DNA of the CDR3 is TGTGCCGGCAGTGGACTCCAGGGTGTCACTGAAGCTTTCTTT. This encodes CAGSGLQGVTEAFF.

This clonotype was picked up one time. The chain has TRBV7-2 and TRBJ2-7; D is perhaps TRBD2 (6 bases). CDR1 and CDR2 from the germline V gene are SGHTA and FQGNSA. The CDR3 extends over 13 amino acids. V dropped 3 bases and J dropped 3 bases, with 9 bases sitting between them. CDR3 in DNA: TGTGCCAGCAGCTTGCCTAGCGACTACGAGCAGTACTTC. It encodes CASSLPSDYEQYF.

This clonotype was picked up a small number of times. This chain links TRBV11-1 with TRBJ2-1, with D uncertain. The CDR3 totals 13 residues. Trimming took 4 bases from V and 7 from J, leaving 11 bases between them. The germline V gene has CDR1 SGHAT and CDR2 FQDESV (reference sequence). The CDR3, as DNA: TGTGCCAGCAGCTCGATCGGGCTAAATGAGCAGTTCTTC. As protein: CASSSIGLNEQFF.

This chain links TRBV2 with TRBJ1-1, with TRBD1 matching 10 bases. There are 14 residues in the CDR3. Trimming at V came to 10 bases and at J to 3 bases, leaving 8 bases not matched to a gene. The germline V gene encodes CDR1 SNHLY and CDR2 FYNNEI. CDR3 in DNA: TGTGCCACCCGACAGGGGGCGGGGGACACTGAAGCTTTCTTT. Amino acid sequence: CATRQGAGDTEAFF.

The chain is built from TRBV20-1 and TRBJ2-3; possibly TRBD2 for D (5 bases). Deletions cut 3 bases from V and 1 base from J, with 17 bases between. CDR1 is DFQATT, CDR2 SNEGSKA, per germline (reference sequence). This CDR3 contains 16 residues. CDR3 residues: CSARGSSGVRTDTQYF. In DNA, the CDR3 is TGCAGTGCTAGGGGTTCGTCCGGGGTACGCACAGATACGCAGTATTTT.

The chain has TRBV7-2 and TRBJ1-2; D unclear. In germline, CDR1 is SGHTA, CDR2 FQGNSA. With 7 bases removed from V and 1 base from J, the gap between germline ends came to 13 bases. There are 14 residues in the CDR3. The CDR3 sequence: CASTFSSVNYGYTF. In DNA form, the CDR3 reads TGTGCCAGCACCTTTTCCTCCGTTAACTATGGCTACACCTTC. The complete variable domain, with remaining parts taken from reference TRBV7-2 and TRBJ1-2, reads GAGVSQSPSNKVTEKGKDVELRCDPISGHTALYWYRQSLGQGLEFLIYFQGNSAPDKSGLPSDRFSAERTGGSVSTLTIQRTQQEDSAVYLCASTFSSVNYGYTFGSGTRLTVV.

The V and J genes are TRBV2 and TRBJ2-2, with D hard to call. The V end was cut by 3 bases, the J end by 4 bases, with 9 bases between. The CDR3 consists of 14 residues. Germline lookup yields CDR1 SNHLY and CDR2 FYNNEI. The DNA of the CDR3 is TGTGCCAGCAGTGACATAGCTGGCACCGGGGAGCTGTTTTTT. Protein sequence: CASSDIAGTGELFF.

The chain carries TRBV5-1 and TRBJ2-2, with D hard to call. V lost 0 bases and J 1 base, leaving 7 bases between the germline ends. Germline V CDR1 and CDR2: SGHRS, YFSETQ. The CDR3 covers 15 residues. The CDR3 DNA reads TGCGCCAGCAGCTTGGTTCAGCAGAACACCGGGGAGCTGTTTTTT. It yields the protein CASSLVQQNTGELFF.

This clonotype was seen many times. The rearrangement links TRBV12-3 or TRBV12-4 to TRBJ1-2, with no clear D. The V gene lost 5 bases and the J gene lost 6 bases, with 13 bases spanning the gap. The CDR3 runs 13 residues. CDR3 loop: CASSPRVGDGYTF. The CDR3 region has the DNA TGTGCCAGCAGTCCTAGGGTCGGAGATGGCTACACCTTC.

This clonotype was seen only a few times. This chain joins TRBV4-2 and TRBJ1-5; D may be TRBD1 (5 bases). The germline CDR1 and CDR2 sequences are LGHNA and YNFKEQ. CDR3 size: 15 residues. The germline V and J ends were trimmed by 0 bases and 3 bases, with 9 bases remaining between them. The CDR3 protein is CASSQDGTFNQPQHF. CDR3 in DNA: TGTGCCAGCAGCCAAGATGGGACCTTCAATCAGCCCCAGCATTTT.

Only one count was recorded for this clonotype. The V and J genes are TRBV12-5 and TRBJ2-5, with D possibly being TRBD1 (6 bases). V was cut by 7 bases and J by 11 bases, with 20 bases left in between. This CDR3 has 13 amino acids. The germline V gene encodes CDR1 LGHNT and CDR2 FRNRAP. The CDR3 nucleotides are TGTGCTAGTGCCAAGGACAGCGACAATGAGCAGTACTTC. This codes for CASAKDSDNEQYF.

The rearrangement joins TRBV9 to TRBJ2-7; tentative D call: TRBD1 (6 bases). V lost 2 bases and J 2 bases, leaving 17 bases between the germline ends. The germline V gene encodes CDR1 SGDLS and CDR2 YYNGEE. This CDR3 spans 16 amino acids. The CDR3 sequence: CASSVAAGTPTYEQYF. For the CDR3, the DNA is TGTGCCAGCAGCGTCGCTGCAGGGACACCGACCTACGAGCAGTACTTC.

V usage is TRBV5-1 and J usage is TRBJ2-1, with 7 nucleotides matching TRBD1. The germline CDR1 and CDR2 sequences are SGHRS and YFSETQ. The CDR3 has 14 residues. V lost 4 bases to trimming and J lost 6 bases; unmatched junction nucleotides: 7. CDR3 region: CASSQTGIRNEQFF. DNA for the CDR3: TGCGCCAGCAGCCAGACAGGGATCCGCAATGAGCAGTTCTTC.